This passage covers 20 T cell receptor beta chains from one sample sequenced in a study of cytomegalovirus exposure and HLA in healthy donors. The PCR was carried out with 60 Vbeta primers and 13 Jbeta primers. Measured with immunoSEQ multiplex PCR; TCRdb has only the in-frame clones, and not every one. The sample records some 170,000 clones, around 81% being singletons. The material sequenced was PBMCs. These TCRs come from a woman under 30 in good health and CMV-seropositive.

This chain connects TRBV19 to TRBJ2-2; D is unresolved. The germline V gene encodes CDR1 LNHDA and CDR2 SQIVND (reference sequence). The CDR3 length is 14 residues. Trimming stripped 3 bases from V and 0 bases from J, with 5 bases between. CDR3 coding DNA: TGTGCCAGTAGTATCACACCGAACACCGGGGAGCTGTTTTTT. Translated, it gives CASSITPNTGELFF.

This clone was detected only a few times. J is TRBJ2-7 and V is TRBV5-6; TRBD2 might be the D (6 bases). The CDR3 runs 13 residues. The germline V and J ends were trimmed by 3 bases and 3 bases, with 10 bases remaining between them. Germline values: CDR1 SGHDT, CDR2 YYEEEE. The CDR3 loop reads CASSSGTDYEQYF. In DNA, the CDR3 is TGTGCCAGCAGCTCTGGGACTGACTACGAGCAGTACTTC.

The chain has TRBV15 and TRBJ2-3; 11 bases fit TRBD2. The germline CDR1 and CDR2 sequences are LNHNV and YYDKDF (reference sequence). J gave up 3 bases and V 5 bases, and 7 bases lay outside the gene matches. The CDR3 has 16 residues. CDR3 loop: CATSRLTSGATDTQYF. CDR3 coding DNA: TGTGCCACCAGCCGCCTGACTAGCGGGGCGACAGATACGCAGTATTTT.

This sequence joins TRBV28 and TRBJ2-5, with a possible D match to TRBD1 (7 bases). The CDR3 is 15 residues long. Germline lookup yields CDR1 MDHEN and CDR2 SYDVKM. The V and J ends lost 10 bases and 2 bases respectively, with 20 bases between them. The CDR3 DNA reads as TGTGCCACCATCCCCTCGACAGGGAGGCAAGAGACCCAGTACTTC. This sequence encodes CATIPSTGRQETQYF.

V is TRBV25-1 and J is TRBJ1-4; D unclear. There are 11 residues in the CDR3. V was clipped by 4 bases and J by 11 bases, with 8 bases between them. Germline CDR1 and CDR2: MGHDK and SYGVNS. The CDR3: CASSVTGKLFF. CDR3 sequence (DNA): TGTGCCAGCAGTGTAACCGGGAAACTGTTTTTT.

The chain is built from TRBV5-6 and TRBJ1-2; no clear D. The CDR3 totals 13 residues. The V and J ends lost 0 bases and 8 bases respectively, with 11 bases between them. Looked up from germline, CDR1 is SGHDT and CDR2 is YYEEEE. The DNA of the CDR3 is TGTGCCAGCAGCTTGGCATCCGGCGGGGGCTACACCTTC. Translated: CASSLASGGGYTF. The full variable domain, completed using reference TRBV5-6 and TRBJ1-2, is DAGVTQSPTHLIKTRGQQVTLRCSPKSGHDTVSWYQQALGQGPQFIFQYYEEEERQRGNFPDRFSGHQFPNYSSELNVNALLLGDSALYLCASSLASGGGYTFGSGTRLTVV.

The gene calls are TRBV20-1 and TRBJ1-2; D possibly corresponds to TRBD1 (5 bases). The germline V and J ends were trimmed by 3 bases and 10 bases, with 12 bases remaining between them. The germline CDR1 and CDR2 sequences are DFQATT and SNEGSKA (reference sequence). There are 11 residues in the CDR3. This CDR3 is CSASDWDSYTF. The CDR3 nucleotides are TGCAGTGCTAGTGACTGGGACTCCTACACCTTC.

This clone was counted between two and nine times. This rearrangement joins TRBV6-5 to TRBJ1-2; the match to TRBD1 covers 8 bases. The germline V gene encodes CDR1 MNHEY and CDR2 SVGAGI. This CDR3 is built from 15 residues. The J segment lost 7 bases and the V segment lost 4 bases, leaving 11 bases of the junction unmatched. CDR3 in DNA: TGTGCCAGCAGTTCCCATCCGACAGGGGCGGGTGGCTACACCTTC. It translates to CASSSHPTGAGGYTF.

The V call is TRBV6-1, the J call TRBJ1-4; perhaps TRBD1 as D (6 bases). The CDR3 is made up of 14 amino acids. With 3 bases removed from V and 5 bases from J, the gap between germline ends came to 10 bases. The germline V gene has CDR1 MNHNS and CDR2 SASEGT. CDR3 amino acids: CASSEGAQNEKLFF. In nucleotides, the CDR3 is TGTGCCAGCAGTGAGGGGGCACAAAATGAAAAACTGTTTTTT.

This sequence joins TRBV9 and TRBJ2-5, with unresolved D. The better agreement between TRBJ2-7 and the DNA end casts doubt on the J call. In germline, CDR1 is SGDLS, CDR2 YYNGEE. The CDR3 loop spans 13 amino acids. The CDR3 loop reads CASSVGDSYEQYF. The DNA of the CDR3 is TGTGCCAGCAGCGTAGGGGACTCCTACGAGCAGTACTTC.

The chain uses TRBV19 and TRBJ2-2, with D unresolved. Germline V CDR1 and CDR2: LNHDA, SQIVND (reference sequence). There are 14 residues in the CDR3. The V gene lost 4 bases and the J gene lost 1 base, with 7 bases spanning the gap. The CDR3 coding sequence is TGTGCCAGTAGTACGTCCGGGAACACCGGGGAGCTGTTTTTT. It specifies CASSTSGNTGELFF.

This clone has just a few counts. This likely came from a read error, as a far larger clone is one base away. The sample holds other DNA sequences that translate to the same CDR3. The J gene is TRBJ2-3, the V gene TRBV15; 9 nucleotides match TRBD2. The germline CDR1 and CDR2 sequences are LNHNV and YYDKDF (reference sequence). The CDR3 loop spans 18 amino acids. The CDR3 nucleotides are TGTGCCACCAGCAGAGTTCGTGGCGGGGGGGCCCTTTCAGATACGCAGTATTTC. This codes for CATSRVRGGGALSDTQYF.

The V gene is TRBV7-8, the J gene TRBJ2-3; 12 bases line up with TRBD2. Germline assignment: CDR1 SGHVS and CDR2 FQNEAQ. The CDR3 loop spans 16 amino acids. Trimming at V came to 5 bases and at J to 1 base, leaving 4 bases not matched to a gene. The chain's CDR3 is CASSTRLAGGTDTQYF. DNA for the CDR3: TGTGCCAGCAGCACGCGACTAGCGGGGGGCACAGATACGCAGTATTTT.

This clone is a singleton in its sample. The chain carries TRBV18 and TRBJ2-3; possible D gene TRBD2, 5 bases. The CDR3 extends over 14 amino acids. The germline CDR1 and CDR2 sequences are KGHSH and LQKENI. With 5 bases removed from V and 2 bases from J, the gap between germline ends came to 11 bases. The CDR3 protein is CASSRLANTDTQYF. In DNA form, the CDR3 reads TGTGCCAGCTCAAGGCTAGCCAACACAGATACGCAGTATTTT.

Concerning this clone itself: One junction end does not reproduce the germline sequence, and a read error may be involved. The genes are TRBV7-9 and TRBJ1-1; D is unclear. The CDR3 consists of 12 residues. The germline gives CDR1 SEHNR, CDR2 FQNEAQ (reference sequence). CDR3 amino acids: CSSRQAEGEAFF. The CDR3 bases are TGTTCCAGCCGCCAGGCAGAGGGTGAAGCTTTCTTT.

This clone has a single count. The chain recombines TRBV5-4 with TRBJ2-1, with a possible D match to TRBD2 (6 bases). Looked up from germline, CDR1 is SGHNT and CDR2 is YYREEE (reference sequence). V was clipped by 6 bases and J by 6 bases, with 16 bases between them. The CDR3 is 14 amino acids. The CDR3 sequence is CASTPGRELNEQFF. Here the CDR3 DNA reads TGTGCCAGCACCCCCGGGCGGGAACTCAATGAGCAGTTCTTC.

J is TRBJ2-3 and V is TRBV7-2, with D possibly matching TRBD1 (6 bases). The CDR3 is 15 amino acids. In germline, CDR1 is SGHTA, CDR2 FQGNSA. The V end was cut by 5 bases, the J end by 4 bases, with 16 bases between. CDR3 in amino acids: CASSPWLGAADTQYF. In DNA, the CDR3 is TGTGCCAGCAGCCCTTGGCTGGGGGCAGCAGATACGCAGTATTTT.

This chain uses TRBV5-1 with TRBJ2-3; D is perhaps TRBD2 (7 bases). V lost 3 bases to trimming and J lost 5 bases, with 16 bases between them. The CDR3 covers 15 residues. Germline loops: CDR1 SGHRS, CDR2 YFSETQ. CDR3: CASSSTGGLLDTQYF. The CDR3, as DNA: TGCGCCAGCAGCTCCACGGGGGGCCTATTAGATACGCAGTATTTT.

The chain recombines TRBV12-5 with TRBJ1-1; unclear D gene. The germline gives CDR1 LGHNT, CDR2 FRNRAP. V gave up 7 bases and J gave up 1 base, with 4 bases separating them. The CDR3 spans 11 residues. CDR3 DNA: TGTGCTAGTGCCCAGAACACTGAAGCTTTCTTT. This translates into CASAQNTEAFF.

This clone was found a few times. The chain joins TRBV4-1 to TRBJ2-1; D uncertain. Germline CDR1 is MGHRA and CDR2 is YSYEKL. Trimming pared 4 bases from V and 10 bases from J, leaving 14 bases between. The CDR3 runs 13 residues. CDR3 nucleotide sequence: TGCGCCAGCAGCCGTCTGTTGGCCGGGGAGCAGTTCTTC. Translating gives CASSRLLAGEQFF.